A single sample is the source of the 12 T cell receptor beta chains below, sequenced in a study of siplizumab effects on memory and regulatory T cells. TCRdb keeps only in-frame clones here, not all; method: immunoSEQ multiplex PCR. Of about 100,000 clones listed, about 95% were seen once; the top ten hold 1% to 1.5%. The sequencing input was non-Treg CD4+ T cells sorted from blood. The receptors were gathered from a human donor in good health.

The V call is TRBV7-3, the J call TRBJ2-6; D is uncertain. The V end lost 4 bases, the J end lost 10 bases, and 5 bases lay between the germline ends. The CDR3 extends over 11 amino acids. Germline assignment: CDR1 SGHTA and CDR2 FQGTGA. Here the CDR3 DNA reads TGTGCCAGCAGCTCCTCTAACGTCCTGACTTTC. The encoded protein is CASSSSNVLTF.

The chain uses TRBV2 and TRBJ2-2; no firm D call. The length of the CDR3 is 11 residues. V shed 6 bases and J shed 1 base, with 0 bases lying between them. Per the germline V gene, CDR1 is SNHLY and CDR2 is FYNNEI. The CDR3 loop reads CASRNTGELFF. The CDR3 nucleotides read TGTGCCAGCAGGAACACCGGGGAGCTGTTTTTT. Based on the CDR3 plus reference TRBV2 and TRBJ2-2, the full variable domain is EPEVTQTPSHQVTQMGQEVILRCVPISNHLYFYWYRQILGQKVEFLVSFYNNEISEKSEIFDDQFSVERPDGSNFTLKIRSTKLEDSAMYFCASRNTGELFFGEGSRLTVL.

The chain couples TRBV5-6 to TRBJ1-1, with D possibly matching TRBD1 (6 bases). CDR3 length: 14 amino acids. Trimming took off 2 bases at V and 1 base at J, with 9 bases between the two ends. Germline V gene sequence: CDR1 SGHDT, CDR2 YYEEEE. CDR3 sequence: CASSFTGSNTEAFF. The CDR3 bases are TGTGCCAGCAGCTTCACAGGGTCGAACACTGAAGCTTTCTTT.

The CDR3 DNA sequence: TGCGCCGTCAAACACGGGACTAGCGACCAAGAGACCCAGTACTTC. Amino acid sequence: CAVKHGTSDQETQYF. The rearrangement joins TRBV23-1 to TRBJ2-5, with 10 bases aligning to TRBD2. TRBV23-1 is placed among ORFs of uncertain function. V shed 11 bases, J shed 0 bases, and the junction held 9 bases outside the gene matches. The CDR3 contains 15 residues.

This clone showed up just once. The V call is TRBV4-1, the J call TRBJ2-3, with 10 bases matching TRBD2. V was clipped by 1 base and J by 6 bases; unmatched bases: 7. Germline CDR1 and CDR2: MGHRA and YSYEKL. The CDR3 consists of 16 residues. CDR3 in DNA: TGCGCCAGCAGCCAAGTCACTAGCGGGATCTCGGATACGCAGTATTTT. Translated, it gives CASSQVTSGISDTQYF.

The CDR3 spells CASSPWTHRETQYF. CDR3 DNA sequence: TGTGCCAGCAGCCCATGGACCCACCGAGAGACCCAGTACTTC. The V and J genes are TRBV14 and TRBJ2-5; D not certain. CDR3 length equals 14 residues. CDR1 is SGHDN, CDR2 FVKESK, per germline. V was shortened by 4 bases and J by 4 bases, with 13 bases between the two germline ends.

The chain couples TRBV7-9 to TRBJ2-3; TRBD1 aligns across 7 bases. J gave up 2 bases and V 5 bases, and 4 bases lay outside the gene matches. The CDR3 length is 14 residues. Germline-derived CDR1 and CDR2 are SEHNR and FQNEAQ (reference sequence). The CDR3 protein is CASSQGQVTDTQYF. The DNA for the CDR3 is TGTGCCAGCAGCCAAGGACAGGTCACAGATACGCAGTATTTT. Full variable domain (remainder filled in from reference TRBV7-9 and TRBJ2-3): DTGVSQNPRHKITKRGQNVTFRCDPISEHNRLYWYRQTLGQGPEFLTYFQNEAQLEKSRLLSDRFSAERPKGSFSTLEIQRTEQGDSAMYLCASSQGQVTDTQYFGPGTRLTVL.

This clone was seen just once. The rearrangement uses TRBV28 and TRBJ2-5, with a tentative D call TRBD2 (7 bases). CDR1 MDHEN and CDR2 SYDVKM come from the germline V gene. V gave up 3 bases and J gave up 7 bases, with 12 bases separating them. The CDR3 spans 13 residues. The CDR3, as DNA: TGTGCCAGCAGTTTGGGGGGGCTGGGGACCCAGTACTTC. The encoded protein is CASSLGGLGTQYF.

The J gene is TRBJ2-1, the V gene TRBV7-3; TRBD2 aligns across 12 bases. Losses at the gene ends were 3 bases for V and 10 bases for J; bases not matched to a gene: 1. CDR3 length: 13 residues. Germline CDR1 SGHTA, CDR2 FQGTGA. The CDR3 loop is CASSFTSGREQFF. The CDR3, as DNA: TGTGCCAGCAGCTTTACTAGCGGGAGGGAGCAGTTCTTC. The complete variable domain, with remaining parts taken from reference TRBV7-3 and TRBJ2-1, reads GAGVSQTPSNKVTEKGKYVELRCDPISGHTALYWYRQSLGQGPEFLIYFQGTGAADDSGLPNDRFFAVRPEGSVSTLKIQRTERGDSAVYLCASSFTSGREQFFGPGTRLTVL.

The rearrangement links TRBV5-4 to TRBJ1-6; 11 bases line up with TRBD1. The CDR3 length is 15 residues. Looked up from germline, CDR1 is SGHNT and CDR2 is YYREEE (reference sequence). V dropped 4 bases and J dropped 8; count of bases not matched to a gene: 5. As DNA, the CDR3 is TGTGCCAGCAGCACTGGACAGGGGGCGGATTCACCCCTCCACTTT. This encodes CASSTGQGADSPLHF.

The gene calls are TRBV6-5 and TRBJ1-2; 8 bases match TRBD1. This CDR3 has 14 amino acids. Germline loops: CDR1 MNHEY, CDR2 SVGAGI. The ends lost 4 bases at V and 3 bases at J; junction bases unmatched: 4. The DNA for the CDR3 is TGTGCCAGCAGTTGGGCAGGGGGCGACTATGGCTACACCTTC. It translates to CASSWAGGDYGYTF.

Here the CDR3 DNA reads TGTGCCAGCAGTGAAGCTCGGGACGCTTTACCCCAGTACTTC. Protein: CASSEARDALPQYF. The chain employs TRBV6-1 and TRBJ2-5, with D perhaps TRBD1 or TRBD2 (5 bases each). The germline V gene has CDR1 MNHNS and CDR2 SASEGT. Trimming stripped 0 bases from V and 9 bases from J, with 14 bases between. This CDR3 has 14 amino acids.